This TCR beta chain was sequenced during a study of cytomegalovirus exposure and HLA in healthy donors. This clone has only a few counts. The PCR made use of 60 Vbeta and 13 Jbeta primers. Some clones are missing from TCRdb's copy, which holds only in-frame ones; the method was immunoSEQ multiplex PCR. The sample lists some 130,000 clones; approximately 81% were seen once. There are 13 residues in the CDR3. CDR1 SGHVS and CDR2 FNYEAQ come from the germline V gene. The V end was cut by 5 bases, the J end by 3 bases, with 11 bases between. This sequence originates from a male donor in good health and CMV-seronegative. Sequenced material: PBMCs. The chain links TRBV7-6 to TRBJ2-7, with a tentative D call TRBD1 (6 bases). The CDR3 DNA follows: TGTGCCAGCAGCCTCGGACAGAACTACGAGCAGTACTTC. Protein sequence: CASSLGQNYEQYF.